The source of this T cell receptor beta chain is a study of brain T cells in children with intractable seizures. The CDR3 length is 13 residues. Data came from immunoSEQ multiplex PCR; TCRdb stores just in-frame clones and leaves some out. The sample has 340,000 or so clones, 93% seen once. Time point indicated: blood from clinic visit 5 months post-surgery; TSC patient then seizure free. Only cases whose brain tissue showed the highest T cell transcript signatures were sequenced. Pre-surgery treatment included at least one anti-epileptic drug. Remarks on this clone: Its antigen is unidentified. Germline is not matched at one junction end, which may reflect a read error.

Study-wide findings and caveats: Patients' HCMV serostatus was unknown; virus specificity rests on CDR3 similarity alone. Pre- and post-surgery blood differed in depth, so pre-surgery absences may be undersampling.

This sequence originates from a boy less than two years old with tuberous sclerosis and intractable seizures. The J gene is TRBJ2-7, the V gene TRBV12-3 or TRBV12-4; no clear D. This sample comprised peripheral blood, obtained approximately 5 months after surgery. The CDR3 sequence is CASSSTEPYGQYF. The CDR3 DNA reads as TGTGCCAGCAGTTCGACGGAGCCCTACGGGCAGTACTTC.